This T cell receptor (beta chain) was profiled in a study of identical twins. Study-wide results and caveats: Out-of-frame alpha sequences common to twins were enriched for low generation probability. Conclusions were drawn cross-sectionally by statistical analysis, without following the same donors.

This clonotype was picked up a small number of times. Its antigen is still unknown. Germline lookup yields CDR1 SQVTM and CDR2 ANQGSEA. The CDR3 has 13 residues. The J segment lost 6 bases and the V segment lost 8 bases, leaving 10 bases of the junction unmatched. TCRdb re-derived calls from the 5' RACE reads in MiXCR, one entry per CDR3 protein. The sample records under 400,000 distinct CDR3 sequences, roughly 10% being singletons. This chain joins TRBV29-1 and TRBJ2-1, with 7 bases lining up with TRBD1. This TCR derives from a woman in her fifties or sixties in good health. Sequenced material: naive T cells sorted from blood. The CDR3 DNA follows: TGCAGCCTCAGATTACAGGGGCTCAATGAGCAGTTCTTC. The encoded protein is CSLRLQGLNEQFF.